The table lists the clone carrying this T cell receptor (beta chain) with a few counts. Its specificity is not known. The CDR3 length is 15 residues. The V gene's germline CDR1 is SGHTA and CDR2 FQGNSA. V was clipped by 5 bases and J by 7 bases; unmatched bases: 13. The data are from a study of cytomegalovirus exposure and HLA in healthy donors. The study, taken as a whole, reports: Presence/absence analyses supposed approximately even sequencing depth among donors. An analysis done earlier found most TCR beta V segments productive about 87% or about 30% of the time. Among TCR beta chains, those listed as cytomegalovirus-associated numbered around 160.

Amplification used 60 Vbeta primers and 13 Jbeta primers. TCRdb keeps only in-frame clones here, not all; method: immunoSEQ multiplex PCR. Of 95,000 to 150,000 clones listed, 50% to 65% are singletons. This receptor was identified in a man aged 40-50 years in good health and CMV-seropositive. Sequencing used PBMCs. The V gene is TRBV7-2, the J gene TRBJ2-7; TRBD1 agrees at 8 bases. In DNA, the CDR3 is TGTGCCAGCAGCACCCCCGGGACAGGCCATATTGAGCAGTACTTC. Translation gives CASSTPGTGHIEQYF.